Shown below are 9 T cell receptor beta chains from a single sample sequenced in a study of technical replicates of blood from a handful of donors. Some clones are missing from TCRdb's copy, which holds only in-frame ones; the method was immunoSEQ multiplex PCR. The sample contains about 80,000 clones, roughly 93% of which appear only once. Sequences were obtained from T cells isolated from PBMCs. All receptors derive from a human donor in good health.

Written as DNA, the CDR3 is TGCGCCAGCAGCTTGGGGCCAGCGGGAGGGCAAGAGACCCAGTACTTC. Translation gives CASSLGPAGGQETQYF. V usage is TRBV5-1 and J usage is TRBJ2-5, with 10 bases aligning to TRBD2. This CDR3 contains 16 residues. The germline V gene encodes CDR1 SGHRS and CDR2 YFSETQ. V lost 0 bases and J lost 2; bases outside the gene matches: 4. Based on the CDR3 plus reference TRBV5-1 and TRBJ2-5, the full variable domain is KAGVTQTPRYLIKTRGQQVTLSCSPISGHRSVSWYQQTPGQGLQFLFEYFSETQRNKGNFPGRFSGRQFSNSRSEMNVSTLELGDSALYLCASSLGPAGGQETQYFGPGTRLLVL.

The V gene is TRBV18, the J gene TRBJ2-2; a weak D match, TRBD1 (5 bases). The ends were cut back, 0 bases at V and 5 bases at J, with 16 bases in the middle. The CDR3 totals 17 residues. Germline V CDR1 and CDR2: KGHSH, LQKENI. The CDR3 sequence is CASSPPIPQGGTGELFF. The CDR3 DNA reads as TGTGCCAGCTCACCACCGATCCCTCAGGGTGGAACCGGGGAGCTGTTTTTT.

This clone was recorded once. The chain employs TRBV19 and TRBJ1-2; the D gene is possibly TRBD1 (6 bases). Germline CDR1 and CDR2: LNHDA and SQIVND (reference sequence). The CDR3 has 14 amino acids. V was trimmed by 6 bases and J by 4 bases, leaving 15 bases between them. The CDR3 here is CASSKPQGGYGYTF. The DNA for the CDR3 is TGTGCCAGTAGCAAACCACAGGGCGGCTATGGCTACACCTTC. Using reference TRBV19 and TRBJ1-2 for the parts outside the CDR3, the full variable domain is DGGITQSPKYLFRKEGQNVTLSCEQNLNHDAMYWYRQDPGQGLRLIYYSQIVNDFQKGDIAEGYSVSREKKESFPLTVTSAQKNPTAFYLCASSKPQGGYGYTFGSGTRLTVV.

This chain joins TRBV18 and TRBJ1-1; a possible D gene is TRBD1 (6 bases). This CDR3 spans 16 amino acids. V was pared by 5 bases and J by 1 base, with 17 bases between. Germline V gene lookup returns CDR1 KGHSH and CDR2 LQKENI. The CDR3 nucleotides read TGTGCCAGCTCATTCCAAACAGGGCTGGAGAACACTGAAGCTTTCTTT. It encodes CASSFQTGLENTEAFF.

The chain recombines TRBV7-8 with TRBJ1-1; D gene ambiguous. The CDR3 length is 15 residues. V was clipped by 5 bases and J by 0 bases, with 13 bases between them. In germline, CDR1 is SGHVS, CDR2 FQNEAQ. The CDR3 DNA reads TGTGCCAGCAGCCTCGAGGGATTCATGAACACTGAAGCTTTCTTT. It specifies CASSLEGFMNTEAFF.

The chain recombines TRBV7-2 with TRBJ1-1; D may be TRBD1 (6 bases). V lost 1 base and J lost 0, with 9 bases in between. CDR3 size: 15 residues. Per the germline V gene, CDR1 is SGHTA and CDR2 is FQGNSA. CDR3 DNA: TGTGCCAGCAGCTTAGACGGGACAATGAACACTGAAGCTTTCTTT. This gives the protein CASSLDGTMNTEAFF.

The rearrangement links TRBV4-1 to TRBJ2-1, with D unresolved. Germline V gives CDR1 MGHRA, CDR2 YSYEKL. The CDR3 has 15 residues. Trimming stripped 0 bases from V and 1 base from J, with 7 bases between. CDR3 sequence reads: CASSQERESYNEQFF. CDR3 bases: TGCGCCAGCAGCCAAGAGCGCGAATCCTACAATGAGCAGTTCTTC.

V gene TRBV10-1 combines with J gene TRBJ2-7; weak D call: TRBD2 (6 bases). Trimming left V 4 bases short and J 0 bases short, with 13 bases between. The CDR3 loop spans 15 amino acids. Germline V CDR1 and CDR2: WNHNN, SYGVQD (reference sequence). The CDR3 is CASSAKRASSYEQYF. The CDR3 DNA is TGCGCCAGCAGTGCCAAGCGGGCCAGCTCCTACGAGCAGTACTTC.

The chain combines TRBV14 with TRBJ1-2; TRBD1 is a possible D gene (6 bases). The CDR3 spans 13 residues. Germline CDR1 and CDR2: SGHDN and FVKESK. Trimming shortened V by 4 bases and J by 6 bases, and 12 bases separated the two germline ends. As DNA, the CDR3 is TGTGCCAGCAGCCTTGGACAGAATAATGGCTACACCTTC. Translating it yields CASSLGQNNGYTF.